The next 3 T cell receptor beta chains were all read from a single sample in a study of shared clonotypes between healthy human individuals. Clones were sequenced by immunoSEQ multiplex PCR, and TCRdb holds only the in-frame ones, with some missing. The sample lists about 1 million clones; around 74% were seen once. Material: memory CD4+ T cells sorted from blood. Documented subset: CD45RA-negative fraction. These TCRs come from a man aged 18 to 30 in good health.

The DNA for the CDR3 is TGTGCCAGCAGCAAAGGCAAGGGCACCGGGGAGCTGTTTTTT. Translating it yields CASSKGKGTGELFF. The rearrangement links TRBV21-1 to TRBJ2-2. TRBV21-1 is a pseudogene. CDR3 length equals 14 residues.

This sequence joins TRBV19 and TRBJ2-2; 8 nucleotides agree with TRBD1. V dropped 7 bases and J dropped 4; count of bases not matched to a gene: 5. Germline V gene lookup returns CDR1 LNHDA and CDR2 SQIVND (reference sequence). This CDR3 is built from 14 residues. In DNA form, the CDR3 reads TGTGCCAGTAACGACAGGGGCCGCACCGGGGAGCTGTTTTTT. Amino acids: CASNDRGRTGELFF.

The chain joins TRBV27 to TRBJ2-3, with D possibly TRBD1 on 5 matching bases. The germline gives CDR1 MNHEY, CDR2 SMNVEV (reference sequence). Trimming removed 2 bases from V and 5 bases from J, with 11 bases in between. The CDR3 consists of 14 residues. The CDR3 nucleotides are TGTGCCAGCAGTTTAGTAGGGGAAGGAGATACGCAGTATTTT. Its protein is CASSLVGEGDTQYF.